This T cell receptor (beta chain) stems from a study of a mutant IDH1 vaccine in newly diagnosed glioma. Looking at the study overall: Prior therapy was radiotherapy, temozolomide, or both; most received both.

This clone was counted a single time. No antigen is known for it. Regarding time point: week 11, during vaccination. A single vaccine dose contained 300 ug of mutant IDH1 20-mer peptide, and topical imiquimod was used with it. Donors harbored newly found WHO grade 3 or 4 IDH1-mutant, ATRX-lost astrocytomas. Clones were sequenced by immunoSEQ multiplex PCR, and TCRdb holds only the in-frame ones, with some missing. The data contain around 65,000 clones, 80% of them singletons. V was trimmed by 4 bases and J by 1 base, leaving 15 bases between them. The CDR3 consists of 16 residues. Germline CDR1 SGHRS, CDR2 YFSETQ.

This TCR was recovered from a man aged 50-60 years with glioma. This rearrangement joins TRBV5-1 to TRBJ2-1, with a possible D match to TRBD1 (7 bases). The sample consisted of PBMCs, taken from a glioma patient whose treatment included an IDH1 peptide vaccine. CDR3: CASSGGQGGSYNEQFF. CDR3 nucleotides: TGCGCCAGCAGCGGGGGTCAGGGGGGTTCCTACAATGAGCAGTTCTTC. Together with reference TRBV5-1 and TRBJ2-1, the CDR3 gives the full variable domain: KAGVTQTPRYLIKTRGQQVTLSCSPISGHRSVSWYQQTPGQGLQFLFEYFSETQRNKGNFPGRFSGRQFSNSRSEMNVSTLELGDSALYLCASSGGQGGSYNEQFFGPGTRLTVL.